This is a list of T cell receptor beta chains from one sample in a study of naive CD8 T cells in extremely preterm neonates. Sequencing was performed with immunoSEQ multiplex PCR; in TCRdb, only in-frame clones are kept and a portion is missing. The table includes about 5,000 clones, around 96% detected once. The material sequenced was naive CD8+ T cells from cord blood. All receptors derive from a boy who was born preterm. CDR3s include the opening cysteine and the closing phenylalanine or tryptophan. Only some rows state a clone size, as once, few, many or a class for expanded clones.

clone size,CDR3 length,V gene,CDR3 protein
NA,14,TRBV9,CASSVGEGPYEQYF
once,16,TRBV7-2,CASSLAGGPYTDTQYF
NA,18,TRBV5-4,CASSLMDRGRGGSYEQYF
NA,11,TRBV30,CAWSSGSEQFF
once,13,TRBV5-1,CASSWTSSYEQYF
NA,14,TRBV4-3,CASSQGFNNQPQHF
NA,15,TRBV25-1,CASSEYGLAGYEQYF
NA,14,TRBV14,CASSQVWGTGELFF
NA,13,TRBV7-3,CASSLTGGYEQYF
NA,12,TRBV6-5,CASSPTGTEAFF
NA,17,TRBV9,CASSVARTSGAHNEQFF
NA,14,TRBV28,CASSPGQSSYEQYF
NA,15,TRBV29-1,CSVEEQGWTNYGYTF
NA,16,TRBV7-9,CASSFSAYRGWTEAFF
NA,15,TRBV11-2,CASSLGGREGDTQYF
NA,15,TRBV4-1,CASSQEIGSYNEQFF
NA,15,TRBV27,CASSPGLAGDTEAFF
NA,14,TRBV19,CASSITSGYNEQFF
NA,14,TRBV30,CAWSPRDRDYEQYF
NA,14,TRBV28,CASSPGSSGNTIYF
NA,16,TRBV4-3,CASSQEGLAGYNEQFF
NA,13,TRBV2,CASSENTANTIYF
NA,16,TRBV5-5,CASSLGQGASTDTQYF
NA,12,TRBV27,CASSLRGAEAFF
NA,18,TRBV5-4,CASSWGLAGEASYNEQFF
NA,13,TRBV2,CASNQGGNTEAFF
once,16,TRBV27,CASSLSWGGVSQPQHF
NA,17,TRBV19,CASSISFLASYQETQYF
NA,11,TRBV5-6,CASSSSNEQFF
NA,11,TRBV4-1,CASSQGDTQYF
NA,14,TRBV5-6,CASSLWGLNEKLFF
NA,12,TRBV2,CASSGGTDTQYF
NA,13,TRBV7-9,CASSLGHNEKLFF
NA,13,TRBV10-2,CASSEGLSYEQYF
NA,14,TRBV27,CASSLVGTYNEQFF
NA,12,TRBV28,CASSLWNTEAFF
once,13,TRBV11-3,CASSLAGNTEAFF
NA,14,TRBV6-5,CASSYLTGGYEQYF
NA,15,TRBV7-2,CASSLAGTSGSEQYF
NA,14,TRBV27,CASSLSGQNYEQYF
NA,14,TRBV29-1,CSVEDTGGSYEQYF
once,15,TRBV29-1,CSVEGTSGSSYEQYF
NA,17,TRBV19,CASSSLFSGRADNEQFF
once,16,TRBV4-1,CASSQESLAYSYEQYF